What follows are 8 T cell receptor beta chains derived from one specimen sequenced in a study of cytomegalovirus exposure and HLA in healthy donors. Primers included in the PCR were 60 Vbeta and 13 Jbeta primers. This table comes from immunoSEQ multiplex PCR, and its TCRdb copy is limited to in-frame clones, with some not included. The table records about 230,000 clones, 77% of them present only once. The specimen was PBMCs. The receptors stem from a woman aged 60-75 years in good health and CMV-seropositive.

CDR3 DNA sequence: TGCAGCGTTGCAGCGGGGGCCGATACGCAGTATTTT. Translation: CSVAAGADTQYF. This chain connects TRBV29-1 to TRBJ2-3; 8 nucleotides align to TRBD2. Germline V gene lookup returns CDR1 SQVTM and CDR2 ANQGSEA. This CDR3 is 12 amino acids long. V shed 4 bases, J shed 6 bases, and the junction held 3 bases outside the gene matches.

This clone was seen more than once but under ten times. This CDR3 reads CASSSPGTGNGYTF. CDR3 nucleotides: TGTGCCAGCAGTTCTCCAGGGACAGGGAACGGCTACACCTTC. This chain joins TRBV27 and TRBJ1-2; 9 bases align to TRBD1. In germline, CDR1 is MNHEY, CDR2 SMNVEV (reference sequence). With V trimmed by 4 bases and J by 8 bases, 8 bases remained unmatched. The CDR3 totals 14 residues.

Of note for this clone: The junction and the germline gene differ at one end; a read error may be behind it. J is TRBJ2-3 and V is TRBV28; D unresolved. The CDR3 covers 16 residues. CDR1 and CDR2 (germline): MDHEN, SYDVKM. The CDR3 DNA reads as TGTGCCAGCACTTTAGGTGGGCCCACTAGCACAGATACGCAGTATTTT. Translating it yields CASTLGGPTSTDTQYF.

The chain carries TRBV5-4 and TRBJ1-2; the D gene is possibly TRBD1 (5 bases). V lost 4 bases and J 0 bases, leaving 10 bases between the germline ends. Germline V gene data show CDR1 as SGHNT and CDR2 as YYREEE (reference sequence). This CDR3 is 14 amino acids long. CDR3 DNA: TGTGCCAGCAGCCAGGGCTTACCTAACTATGGCTACACCTTC. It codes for CASSQGLPNYGYTF.

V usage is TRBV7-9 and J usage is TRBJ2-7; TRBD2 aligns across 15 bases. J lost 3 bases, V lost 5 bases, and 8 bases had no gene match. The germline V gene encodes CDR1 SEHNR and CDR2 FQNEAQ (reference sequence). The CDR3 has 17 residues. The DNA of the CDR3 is TGTGCCAGCAGCCTGAGGACTAGCGGGAGGGGCGTCTACGAGCAGTACTTC. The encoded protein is CASSLRTSGRGVYEQYF.

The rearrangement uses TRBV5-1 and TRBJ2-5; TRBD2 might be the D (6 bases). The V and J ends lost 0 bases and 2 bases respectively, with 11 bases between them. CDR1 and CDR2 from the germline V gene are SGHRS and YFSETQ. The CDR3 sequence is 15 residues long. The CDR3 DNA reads TGCGCCAGCAGCTTGGTGCGGCGGGGACAAGAGACCCAGTACTTC. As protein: CASSLVRRGQETQYF.

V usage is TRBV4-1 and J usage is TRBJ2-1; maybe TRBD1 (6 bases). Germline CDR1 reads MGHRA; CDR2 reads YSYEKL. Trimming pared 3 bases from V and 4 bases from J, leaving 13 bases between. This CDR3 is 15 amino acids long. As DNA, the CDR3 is TGCGCCAGCAGCCACCGGGACACCCCATACAATGAGCAGTTCTTC. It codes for CASSHRDTPYNEQFF.

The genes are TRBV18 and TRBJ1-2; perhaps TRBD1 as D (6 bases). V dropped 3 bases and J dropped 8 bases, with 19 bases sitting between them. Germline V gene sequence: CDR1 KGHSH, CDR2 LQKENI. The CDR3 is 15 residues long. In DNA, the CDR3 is TGTGCCAGCTCACCTCTACTTGACAGGTCGGGAGGCTACACCTTC. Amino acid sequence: CASSPLLDRSGGYTF.